The sequence of this T cell receptor beta chain was determined in a study of T cell changes during pregnancy in multiple sclerosis. The ends were cut back, 6 bases at V and 0 bases at J, with 11 bases in the middle. From germline, CDR1 is SQVTM and CDR2 ANQGSEA. The CDR3 is 13 residues long. The assay was immunoSEQ multiplex PCR, and TCRdb's table has in-frame clones only and misses some. The sample has nearly 80,000 clones; approximately 94% are singletons. This clone was detected a few times. The source of this sequence is a female donor with multiple sclerosis, enrolled in a pregnancy study. The chain links TRBV29-1 to TRBJ1-1; D may be TRBD1 (5 bases). The sample here was CD4+ T cells from peripheral blood mononuclear cells, taken before pregnancy. In nucleotides, the CDR3 is TGCAGCGTCCAGGGTCTCATGAACACTGAAGCTTTCTTT. Translating it yields CSVQGLMNTEAFF.